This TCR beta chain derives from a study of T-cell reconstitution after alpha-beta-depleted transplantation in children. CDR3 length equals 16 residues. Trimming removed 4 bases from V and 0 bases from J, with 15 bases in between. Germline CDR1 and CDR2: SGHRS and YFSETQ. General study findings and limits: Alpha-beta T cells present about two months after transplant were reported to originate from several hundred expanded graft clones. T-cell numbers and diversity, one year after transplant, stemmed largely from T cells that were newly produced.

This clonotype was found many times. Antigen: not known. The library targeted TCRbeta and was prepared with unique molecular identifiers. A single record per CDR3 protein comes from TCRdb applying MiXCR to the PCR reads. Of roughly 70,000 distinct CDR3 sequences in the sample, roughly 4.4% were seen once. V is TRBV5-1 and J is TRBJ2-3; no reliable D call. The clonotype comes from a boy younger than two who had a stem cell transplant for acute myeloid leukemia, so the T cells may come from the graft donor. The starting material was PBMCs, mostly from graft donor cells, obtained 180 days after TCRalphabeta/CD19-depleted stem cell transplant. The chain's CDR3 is CASSPYLLTSTDTQYF. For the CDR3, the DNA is TGCGCCAGCAGCCCATACCTGCTAACTAGCACAGATACGCAGTATTTT.